This T cell receptor beta chain was profiled in a study of graft-versus-host responses after intestinal transplantation. On the study more broadly: The recipients all started with anti-thymocyte globulin induction and then took tacrolimus and steroids for around three years. Regarding the study as a whole: Allografts from individuals with graft-donor T cell macrochimerism displayed high graft-versus-host to host-versus-graft clonal ratios.

As to this clone: Its antigen is undetermined.

This CDR3 spans 18 amino acids. Clones were read by immunoSEQ multiplex PCR, and TCRdb kept only the in-frame ones, dropping some. The sample carries 80,000 or so clones, about 92% recorded once. J is TRBJ2-6 and V is TRBV21-1; the D call in the table, TRBD2, was not verified against the DNA. TRBV21-1 is flagged as a pseudogene. Sequencing used PBMCs, obtained 98 days after intestinal transplantation. This TCR came from a human patient who received an intestinal transplant, so some T cells may come from the graft donor. The CDR3 sequence: CASSKAGAGVSGANVLTF. CDR3 nucleotide sequence: TGTGCCAGCAGCAAAGCTGGGGCGGGGGTCTCTGGGGCCAACGTCCTGACTTTC.